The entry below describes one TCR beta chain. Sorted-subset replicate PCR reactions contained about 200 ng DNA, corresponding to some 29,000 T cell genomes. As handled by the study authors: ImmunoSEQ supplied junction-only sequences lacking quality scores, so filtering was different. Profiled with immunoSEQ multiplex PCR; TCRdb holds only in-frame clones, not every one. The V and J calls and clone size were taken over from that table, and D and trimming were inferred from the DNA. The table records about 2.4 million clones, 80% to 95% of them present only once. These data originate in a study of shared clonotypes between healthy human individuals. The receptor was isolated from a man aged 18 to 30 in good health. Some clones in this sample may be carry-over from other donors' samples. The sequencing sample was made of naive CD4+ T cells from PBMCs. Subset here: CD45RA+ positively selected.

The DNA for the CDR3 is TGTGCCAGCAGTGAACTAGTCCACAGGGGGCGCCGGGCTAACTATGGCTACACCTTC. The encoded protein is CASSELVHRGRRANYGYTF. This rearrangement joins TRBV6-1 to TRBJ1-2; 9 positions agree with TRBD1. Per germline, CDR1 MNHNS and CDR2 SASEGT. The CDR3 consists of 19 residues. After removal of 2 bases from V and 0 bases from J, the junction contained 13 bases not matched to a gene.